A single T cell receptor beta chain is shown here with its context. As yet, its antigen is unknown. V lost 4 bases to trimming and J lost 0 bases; unmatched junction nucleotides: 9. The CDR3 is 18 amino acids. The germline V gene has CDR1 SQVTM and CDR2 ANQGSEA. All of the isolated RNA was reverse transcribed, so expressed TCRB transcripts were sequenced. Sequencing used immunoSEQ multiplex PCR; TCRdb keeps in-frame clones, though not all of them. The profile shows under 200,000 clones, about 9.1% of them singletons. The sample belongs to a study of beta chain features in type 1 diabetes. Overall study context: Examination spanned around 110,000,000 sorted cells from all samples.

Findings of the study overall: Among type 1 diabetes patients, VDJ junctions had fewer insertions and more deletions.

This receptor was taken from a woman aged 18-35 years in good health. The chain couples TRBV29-1 to TRBJ2-1; 13 bases align to TRBD2. Sequences were obtained from central memory CD4+ T cells from blood. CDR3 nucleotide sequence: TGCAGCGTTGCCCTGACTAGCGGGGGGTCGAGCTCCTACAATGAGCAGTTCTTC. It is translated as CSVALTSGGSSSYNEQFF.